This T cell receptor beta chain was documented in a study of T cell clusters in autoimmune cytopenias (dated by TCRdb to about 2019). For the study in its entirety: A median TRB sequencing depth of 50,000 or so reads per sample was reached, and a median of around 2,300 distinct TRB clonotypes per sample was obtained. Alongside healthy, CLL and autoimmune hepatitis controls, autoimmune cytopenia patients had their peripheral blood TRB and IGH repertoires sequenced at active disease and again during treatment follow-up. The goal of the study was to find out whether patients with autoimmune cytopenia have a disease-specific immune repertoire signature that could be used as a blood-based biomarker. What the authors observed across the whole study: Healthy donors had almost three times as many exclusive TRB clusters as active autoimmune hepatitis patients, a finding consistent with an autoimmunity-wide signature. In the comparison of secondary cytopenia with CLL, no cluster-lack signature showed up, apparently because the dominant lymphoma-associated repertoire masked the signature. TRB repertoire shifts, with less even repertoires in secondary cytopenia and CLL, mostly reflected lymphoma bias rather than autoimmunity. The T cell clusters were defined in silico only, and their functional role remained to be validated experimentally. GLIPH suggested that primary autoimmune cytopenia patients lacked physiological T cell clusters: some 53 clusters were exclusive to healthy donors versus fewer than 20 exclusive to patients.

For each sample, TRB amplification used about 250 ng of peripheral blood genomic DNA, equal to around 34,000 genome equivalents. Spanning cysteine to phenylalanine, the CDR3 consists of 15 amino acids. No nucleotide data were recorded. Looking up the germline V gene yields CDR1 SQVTM and CDR2 ANQGSEA. No count is recorded, yet this clonotype rates as medium-sized (0.01 to 0.1%) from its frequency. It has no known antigen specificity. To amplify TRB rearrangements, a touch-down multiplex PCR protocol was run with the TRB-A and TRB-B primer pools combined in a single tube. Illumina adapters and sample indices were added to the amplicons through two consecutive PCR reactions using Phusion HS II polymerase. The amplicons were purified from gel with the NucleoSpin Gel and PCR Clean-up kit, after which the amplicons were quantified by Qubit and checked for quality on an Agilent 2100 Bioanalyzer. Sequencing of the libraries was done on an Illumina MiSeq with paired-end, single-indexed, 600-cycle runs. The authors' pipeline ran thus. TRB reads were aligned and assembled with MiXCR version 2.1.12 using the default MiXCR reference library. A clone was defined by each unique CDR3 nucleotide sequence, and analysis was restricted to productive sequences with at least two reads. Repertoire diversity was assessed by alpha-parameterized diversity profiles (alpha 0 to 5), including Shannon (alpha 1) and Simpson (alpha 2) indices, computed with an R script. Combinatorial TRB VJ usage was calculated with the tcR package and was compared between cohorts by principal component analysis performed with ade4. Using GLIPH, TCRbeta CDR3s were clustered on pairs of cohorts matched for age and read depth, and a Wilcoxon test was used to compare cluster frequencies. TCRdb reprocessed the reads into one record per CDR3 protein sequence, lacking DNA. Clone size and V and J calls follow TCRdb, not the original study. The table kept for this sample lists 6,500 to 8,500 distinct CDR3 sequences. The ten largest make up 5.4% of the sample.

Sequenced: peripheral blood. This TCR derives from a human donor with an autoimmune cytopenia or autoimmune hepatitis (not recorded which). The chain is encoded by TRBV29-1 joined to TRBJ2-3; the D call of TRBD2 rests on TCRdb alone, since no DNA is present to check it. The CDR3 is CSVEPLAGITDTQYF.